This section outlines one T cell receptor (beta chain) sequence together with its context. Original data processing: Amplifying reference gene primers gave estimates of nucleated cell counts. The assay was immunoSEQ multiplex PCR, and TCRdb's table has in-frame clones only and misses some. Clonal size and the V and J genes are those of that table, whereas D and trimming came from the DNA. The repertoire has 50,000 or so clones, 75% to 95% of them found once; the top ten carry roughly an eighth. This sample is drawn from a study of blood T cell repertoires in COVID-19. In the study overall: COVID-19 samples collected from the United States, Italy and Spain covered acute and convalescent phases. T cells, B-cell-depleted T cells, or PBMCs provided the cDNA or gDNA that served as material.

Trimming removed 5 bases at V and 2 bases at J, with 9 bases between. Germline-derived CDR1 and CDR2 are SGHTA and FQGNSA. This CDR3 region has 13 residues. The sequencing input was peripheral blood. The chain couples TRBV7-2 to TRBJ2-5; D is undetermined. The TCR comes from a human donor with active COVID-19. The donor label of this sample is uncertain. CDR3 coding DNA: TGTGCCAGCAGCAGAGACATGCAAGAGACCCAGTACTTC. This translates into CASSRDMQETQYF.